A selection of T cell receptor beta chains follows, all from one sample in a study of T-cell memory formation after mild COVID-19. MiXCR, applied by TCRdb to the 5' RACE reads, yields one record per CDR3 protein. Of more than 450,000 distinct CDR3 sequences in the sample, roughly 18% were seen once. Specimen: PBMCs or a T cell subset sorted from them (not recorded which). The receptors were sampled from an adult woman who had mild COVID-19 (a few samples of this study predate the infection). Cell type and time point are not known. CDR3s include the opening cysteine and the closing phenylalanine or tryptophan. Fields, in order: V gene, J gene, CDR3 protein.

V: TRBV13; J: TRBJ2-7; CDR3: CASSHQGAGVREQYF
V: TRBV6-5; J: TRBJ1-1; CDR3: CASSYGRVEKAFF
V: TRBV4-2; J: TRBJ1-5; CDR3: CASSQDSYQPQHF
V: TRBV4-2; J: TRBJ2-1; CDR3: CASRPGGPDYNEQFF
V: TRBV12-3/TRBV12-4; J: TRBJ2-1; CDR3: CASSPWGGYNEQFF
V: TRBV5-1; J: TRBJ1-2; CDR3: CASSLDGGSGGYTF
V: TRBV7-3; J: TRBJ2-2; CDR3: CASSHPGEGANGELFF
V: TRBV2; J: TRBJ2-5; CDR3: CASRKEELVTQYF
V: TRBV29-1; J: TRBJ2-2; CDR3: CSVLSGRGGRTGELFF
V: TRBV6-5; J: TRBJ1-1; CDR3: CASSEGQGLTEAFF
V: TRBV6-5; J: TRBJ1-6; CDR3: CASSYQGARMEGSPLHF
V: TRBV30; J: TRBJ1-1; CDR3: CAWSVLEGSLTKAFF
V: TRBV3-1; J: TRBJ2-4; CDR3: CASSLGVQNIQYF
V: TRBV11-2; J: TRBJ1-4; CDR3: CASRIAGVNEKLFF
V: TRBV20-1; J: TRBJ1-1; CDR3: CSAIIRGRATAIAFF
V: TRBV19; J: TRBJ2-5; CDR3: CASSWGQTTQYF
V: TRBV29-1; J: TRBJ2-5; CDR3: CSVEGTGSGETQYF
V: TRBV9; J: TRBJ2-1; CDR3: CASSEHLSGSQNEQFF
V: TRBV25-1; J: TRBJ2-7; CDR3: CASSADRGGYEQYF
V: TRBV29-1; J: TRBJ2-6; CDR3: CSVVGQLSGANVLTF
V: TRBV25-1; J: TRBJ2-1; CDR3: CASSSRDSPYNEQFF
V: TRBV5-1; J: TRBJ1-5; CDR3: CASSLAGTNQPQHF
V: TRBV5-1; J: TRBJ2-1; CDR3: CASSGDRIYNEQFF
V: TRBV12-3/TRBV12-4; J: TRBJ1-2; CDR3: CASRKQGTNYGYTF
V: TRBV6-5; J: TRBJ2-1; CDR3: CASSYSISTSGSYEQFF
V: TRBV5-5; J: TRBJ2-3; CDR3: CASSLAPSSRGSADTQYF
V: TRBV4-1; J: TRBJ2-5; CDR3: CASSQLDRGMWKETQYF
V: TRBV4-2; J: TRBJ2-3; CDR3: CASSQVEKTTDTQYF
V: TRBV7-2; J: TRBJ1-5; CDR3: CASSLEGSRREQPQHF
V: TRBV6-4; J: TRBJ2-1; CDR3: CASSDRGNNEQFF
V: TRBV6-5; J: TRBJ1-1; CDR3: CASSYFAQGQQGGTEAFF
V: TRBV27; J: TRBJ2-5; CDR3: CASRSLGKVKETQYF
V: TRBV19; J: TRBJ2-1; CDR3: CATLAASGRAWNEQFF
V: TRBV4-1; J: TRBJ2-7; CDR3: CASSQRLAGGSPAYEQYF
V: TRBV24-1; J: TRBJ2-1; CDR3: CATSDPVAGGSIYNEQFF
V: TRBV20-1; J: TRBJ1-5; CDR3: CSARYSLEQPQHF
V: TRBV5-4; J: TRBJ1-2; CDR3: CASSSHRGTNYGYTF
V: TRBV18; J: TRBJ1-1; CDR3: CASSPPRKNTEAFF
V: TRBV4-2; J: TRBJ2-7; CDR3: CASSQVGRLAGPLRF
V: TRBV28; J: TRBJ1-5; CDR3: CASSLSNSNQPQHF
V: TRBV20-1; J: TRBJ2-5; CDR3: CSARDRRSETQYF
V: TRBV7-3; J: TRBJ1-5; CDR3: CASSLPAFPKGNQPQHF
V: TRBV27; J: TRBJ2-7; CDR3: CASSLSGTSGPFYEQYF
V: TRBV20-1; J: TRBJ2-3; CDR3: CSARSPGGAGGPPDTQYF
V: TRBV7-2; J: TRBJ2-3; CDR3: CASSPYSADTQYF
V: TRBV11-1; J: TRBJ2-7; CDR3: CASAIQGGNEQYF
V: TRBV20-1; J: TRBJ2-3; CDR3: CSASVGSTDTQYF
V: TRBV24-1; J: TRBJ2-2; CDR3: CATSDATGLVSTGELFF
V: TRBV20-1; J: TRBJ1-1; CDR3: CSAREGLYAEAFF
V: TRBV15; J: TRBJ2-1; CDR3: CATSRDKGRHYNEQFF